These 9 T cell receptor beta chains came from one sample sequenced in a study of blood T cell repertoires in COVID-19. Clones were sequenced by immunoSEQ multiplex PCR, and TCRdb holds only the in-frame ones, with some missing. This table holds under 350,000 clones, about 90% found once. The sequenced sample consisted of peripheral blood. These receptors all stem from a woman aged 25 to 45 with COVID-19, enrolled during active disease.

The chain carries TRBV5-1 and TRBJ2-2, with 7 bases fitting TRBD2. J gave up 1 base and V 9 bases, and 9 bases lay outside the gene matches. Germline values: CDR1 SGHRS, CDR2 YFSETQ. CDR3 length: 15 residues. Here the CDR3 reads CATARGVGNTGELFF. The CDR3 nucleotides read TGCGCCACCGCTCGGGGGGTCGGGAACACCGGGGAGCTGTTTTTT.

CDR3 amino acids: CASTNRVEGGYTF. CDR3 nucleotides: TGTGCCAGTACGAACAGGGTCGAAGGGGGCTACACCTTC. The rearrangement links TRBV19 to TRBJ1-2; D is possibly TRBD1 (6 bases). V lost 7 bases to trimming and J lost 8 bases, with 17 bases between them. Germline V gene sequence: CDR1 LNHDA, CDR2 SQIVND (reference sequence). The CDR3 is 13 residues long.

The chain employs TRBV13 and TRBJ1-1; no clear D. Trimming stripped 5 bases from V and 5 bases from J, with 9 bases between. From germline, CDR1 is PRHDT and CDR2 FYEKMQ (reference sequence). There are 12 residues in the CDR3. The CDR3 region has the DNA TGTGCCAGCAGCCACCAGGCGACTGAAGCTTTCTTT. Translation: CASSHQATEAFF. The whole variable domain, remainder taken from reference TRBV13 and TRBJ1-1, is AAGVIQSPRHLIKEKRETATLKCYPIPRHDTVYWYQQGPGQDPQFLISFYEKMQSDKGSIPDRFSAQQFSDYHSELNMSSLELGDSALYFCASSHQATEAFFGQGTRLTVV.

The chain links TRBV5-6 to TRBJ2-7; TRBD1 might be the D (5 bases). The CDR3 length is 18 residues. Looked up from germline, CDR1 is SGHDT and CDR2 is YYEEEE. V dropped 1 base and J dropped 2 bases, with 22 bases sitting between them. The DNA of the CDR3 is TGTGCCAGCAGCTTGAGGGGTAAGGTACCCCGTAACGCCTACGAGCAGTACGTC. Translated, it gives CASSLRGKVPRNAYEQYV.

DNA of the CDR3: TGTGCCAGTAGTTGGGGGCTAGAGGAAAAACTGTTTTTT. Protein: CASSWGLEEKLFF. The V and J genes are TRBV19 and TRBJ1-4; a weak D match, TRBD1 (6 bases). The V and J ends lost 5 bases and 8 bases respectively, with 12 bases between them. Germline V gene data show CDR1 as LNHDA and CDR2 as SQIVND (reference sequence). The CDR3 runs to 13 residues.

This chain links TRBV4-1 with TRBJ1-6, with 8 nucleotides matching TRBD1. V lost 6 bases, J lost 7 bases, and 8 bases stayed unmatched. Germline lookup yields CDR1 MGHRA and CDR2 YSYEKL. This CDR3 has 15 amino acids. The CDR3 DNA is TGCGCCAGCAGTACTGGGACAGGACTAAATTCACCCCTCCACTTT. Translation: CASSTGTGLNSPLHF.

The chain joins TRBV6-6 to TRBJ2-7; 9 bases map to TRBD1. The V gene end was trimmed by 1 base and the J gene end by 5 bases; junction bases not matched to a gene: 6. This CDR3 comprises 15 residues. Germline loops: CDR1 MNHNY, CDR2 SVGAGI (reference sequence). The CDR3 bases are TGTGCCAGCAGTTACTTGGGACAGGGAGCCCACGAGCAGTACTTC. Its translation is CASSYLGQGAHEQYF.

The chain combines TRBV5-4 with TRBJ2-3; 14 bases fit TRBD2. CDR1 is SGHNT and CDR2 is YYREEE in the germline V gene (reference sequence). J was trimmed by 8 bases and V by 2 bases; bases with no gene match: 4. This CDR3 comprises 15 residues. The CDR3 protein is CASSLRLAGGSTQYF. The CDR3, as DNA: TGTGCCAGCAGCTTACGACTAGCGGGGGGGTCTACGCAGTATTTT.

The V gene is TRBV14, the J gene TRBJ2-5; D is unclear. V lost 0 bases and J lost 1, with 6 bases in between. Germline V CDR1 and CDR2: SGHDN, FVKESK. The CDR3 has 14 amino acids. The CDR3 DNA follows: TGTGCCAGCAGCCAAGACCCTAGCCAAGAGACCCAGTACTTC. Translation gives CASSQDPSQETQYF.